These 29 T cell receptor beta chains were sequenced from one sample in a study of T cell responses to AZD1222 COVID-19 vaccine. TCRdb's table, derived via immunoSEQ multiplex PCR, lists solely in-frame clones and lacks some. The sample lists 120,000 or so clones, 94% occurring once. This material consisted of peripheral blood, taken 28 days after the second AZD1222 dose. These receptors all come from an adult who received the AZD1222 COVID-19 vaccine.

The chain is built from TRBV7-8 and TRBJ1-3; possible D gene TRBD1, 5 bases. Trimming stripped 0 bases from V and 4 bases from J, with 13 bases between. In germline, CDR1 is SGHVS, CDR2 FQNEAQ. There are 16 residues in the CDR3. CDR3 coding DNA: TGTGCCAGCAGCTTAGCTAGGGGCCAGCTAGGAAACACCATATATTTT. Its protein product is CASSLARGQLGNTIYF.

This rearrangement joins TRBV12-3 or TRBV12-4 to TRBJ1-1; the D gene is possibly TRBD1 (6 bases). Trimming removed 2 bases at V and 5 bases at J, with 9 bases between. The CDR3 totals 13 residues. CDR3 loop: CASSLTGRTEAFF. The CDR3 nucleotides read TGTGCCAGCAGTTTAACAGGGAGGACTGAAGCTTTCTTT.

In nucleotides, the CDR3 is TGTGCCAGCCTACACGGGACAGACTCTGGAAACACCATATATTTT. It translates to CASLHGTDSGNTIYF. J is TRBJ1-3 and V is TRBV2, with 7 bases aligning to TRBD1. This CDR3 contains 15 residues. Germline V gene sequence: CDR1 SNHLY, CDR2 FYNNEI. V trimming: 8 bases; J trimming: 0 bases; junction bases outside the gene matches: 7.

The gene calls are TRBV10-1 and TRBJ2-1; 10 bases agree with TRBD2. The CDR3 runs to 16 residues. Germline CDR1 WNHNN, CDR2 SYGVQD (reference sequence). The V segment lost 6 bases and the J segment 3 bases; nucleotides outside the gene matches: 8. CDR3: CASSSNLAGDYNEQFF. The DNA of the CDR3 is TGCGCCAGCAGCTCAAATCTAGCGGGGGACTACAATGAGCAGTTCTTC.

V and J are TRBV19 and TRBJ1-2; tentative D call: TRBD1 (5 bases). Trimming stripped 6 bases from V and 3 bases from J, with 20 bases between. Looked up from germline, CDR1 is LNHDA and CDR2 is SQIVND (reference sequence). This CDR3 has 16 amino acids. CDR3 coding DNA: TGTGCCAGTAGCCCCCGGGACGCCGCGTGGGACTATGGCTACACCTTC. The encoded protein is CASSPRDAAWDYGYTF.

This clone has only a few counts. The chain joins TRBV6-4 to TRBJ2-2, with D unresolved. The germline CDR1 and CDR2 sequences are MRHNA and SNTAGT. The CDR3 is 13 amino acids. Trimming removed 2 bases from V and 3 bases from J, with 4 bases in between. The CDR3 loop reads CASSDRDTGELFF. As DNA, the CDR3 is TGTGCCAGCAGTGACAGGGACACCGGGGAGCTGTTTTTT.

This chain uses TRBV6-5 with TRBJ2-7; D is possibly TRBD1 (6 bases). Germline V gene data show CDR1 as MNHEY and CDR2 as SVGAGI. V was cut by 7 bases and J by 0 bases, with 13 bases left in between. The CDR3 extends over 14 amino acids. The CDR3 region is CASKTGSFSYEQYF. The CDR3 DNA follows: TGTGCCAGCAAGACAGGTAGCTTCTCCTACGAGCAGTACTTC.

The CDR3 nucleotides are TGTGCCAGCAGCTCTGGACTAGCGGGGACCAGCCTAACAGATACGCAGTATTTT. This codes for CASSSGLAGTSLTDTQYF. The rearrangement joins TRBV11-2 to TRBJ2-3; TRBD2 matches at 12 bases. Per the germline V gene, CDR1 is SGHAT and CDR2 is FQNNGV. After removal of 4 bases from V and 3 bases from J, the junction contained 11 bases not matched to a gene. This CDR3 is 18 amino acids long.

This chain joins TRBV11-2 and TRBJ2-3, with 7 bases matching TRBD2. The CDR3 contains 14 residues. Per the germline V gene, CDR1 is SGHAT and CDR2 is FQNNGV. V dropped 1 base and J dropped 7; count of bases not matched to a gene: 5. The CDR3 sequence is CASSLGRLANTQYF. In nucleotides, the CDR3 is TGTGCCAGCAGCTTAGGGCGACTAGCAAATACGCAGTATTTT.

The rearrangement uses TRBV6-5 and TRBJ1-5, with D hard to call. Per germline, CDR1 MNHEY and CDR2 SVGAGI. Trimming left V 0 bases short and J 7 bases short, with 7 bases between. CDR3 size: 13 residues. The CDR3 DNA follows: TGTGCCAGCAGTTACTCCCCCGAGCAGCCCCAGCATTTT. It translates to CASSYSPEQPQHF.

This sequence joins TRBV10-1 and TRBJ1-6; D gene ambiguous. The CDR3 length is 15 residues. Trimming left V 6 bases short and J 1 base short, with 10 bases between. Germline V gene sequence: CDR1 WNHNN, CDR2 SYGVQD (reference sequence). The CDR3 nucleotides are TGCGCCAGCAGCAAGGATGGATCCTATAATTCACCCCTCCACTTT. This translates into CASSKDGSYNSPLHF.

The rearrangement links TRBV5-4 to TRBJ1-1; D unresolved. The CDR3 loop spans 13 amino acids. The germline V gene has CDR1 SGHNT and CDR2 YYREEE (reference sequence). V dropped 2 bases and J dropped 5 bases, with 10 bases sitting between them. DNA for the CDR3: TGTGCCAGCAGCTTTGAGATTGAGACTGAAGCTTTCTTT. Translated: CASSFEIETEAFF. Filled out from reference TRBV5-4 and TRBJ1-1, the complete variable domain reads ETGVTQSPTHLIKTRGQQVTLRCSSQSGHNTVSWYQQALGQGPQFIFQYYREEENGRGNFPPRFSGLQFPNYSSELNVNALELDDSALYLCASSFEIETEAFFGQGTRLTVV.

This chain connects TRBV12-3 or TRBV12-4 to TRBJ1-2; D is unclear. The CDR3 has 12 residues. Trimming shortened V by 7 bases and J by 4 bases, and 10 bases separated the two germline ends. The CDR3 nucleotides read TGTGCCAGCACCCAGCAATCCTATGGCTACACCTTC. This encodes CASTQQSYGYTF.

The V call is TRBV24-1, the J call TRBJ2-5, with D hard to call. CDR1 and CDR2 (germline): KGHDR, SFDVKD. Between the trimmed V and J ends, which lost 0 bases and 2 bases, there was a span of 9 bases. The CDR3 has 15 amino acids. CDR3 DNA sequence: TGTGCCACCAGTGATTTGCTGACGGATCAAGAGACCCAGTACTTC. It translates to CATSDLLTDQETQYF.

CDR3 in amino acids: CASSQQGAQTEAFF. The CDR3 DNA sequence: TGCGCCAGCAGCCAGCAGGGGGCTCAAACTGAAGCTTTCTTT. The V gene is TRBV5-1, the J gene TRBJ1-1, with TRBD1 matching 8 bases. Germline V CDR1 and CDR2: SGHRS, YFSETQ. V shed 4 bases and J 5 bases; nucleotides not matched to a gene: 7. This CDR3 region has 14 residues.

The V gene is TRBV6-2 or TRBV6-3, the J gene TRBJ1-2; D is undetermined. The CDR3 runs 14 residues. Trimming pared 6 bases from V and 5 bases from J, leaving 16 bases between. Looked up from germline, CDR1 is MNHEY and CDR2 is SVGEGT. The CDR3 coding sequence is TGTGCCAGCAGCCTAACGGGAACAGTTTATGGCTACACCTTC. Translated, it gives CASSLTGTVYGYTF.

This clone occurred a few times. The chain is built from TRBV18 and TRBJ1-5; the match to TRBD1 covers 7 bases. CDR3 size: 17 residues. Trimming took 4 bases from V and 4 from J; bases not matched to a gene: 13. Germline lookup yields CDR1 KGHSH and CDR2 LQKENI. The CDR3 here is CASSRDREGTGNQPQHF. CDR3 bases: TGTGCCAGCTCACGCGACAGGGAAGGGACGGGAAATCAGCCCCAGCATTTT.

This clone was seen a handful of times. The CDR3 coding sequence is TGTGCCAGCTCACCCCGGGGGCGACTCCCAGGCGGAGATACGCAGTATTTT. Encoded protein: CASSPRGRLPGGDTQYF. V usage is TRBV18 and J usage is TRBJ2-3; TRBD1 or TRBD2 may be the D gene (6 bases each). The CDR3 totals 17 residues. V was pared by 3 bases and J by 5 bases, with 21 bases between. Germline V gene sequence: CDR1 KGHSH, CDR2 LQKENI.

The chain links TRBV4-1 to TRBJ2-2; D ambiguous. Trimming left V 7 bases short and J 2 bases short, with 17 bases between. CDR1 is MGHRA, CDR2 YSYEKL, per germline. This CDR3 comprises 16 residues. As DNA, the CDR3 is TGCGCCAGCAACCGTAACCGAGACCTTAACACCGGGGAGCTGTTTTTT. It codes for CASNRNRDLNTGELFF.

V and J are TRBV10-1 and TRBJ2-1; a weak D match, TRBD1 (6 bases). This CDR3 spans 13 amino acids. V was clipped by 0 bases and J by 12 bases, with 12 bases between them. CDR1 is WNHNN, CDR2 SYGVQD, per germline (reference sequence). The CDR3 DNA follows: TGCGCCAGCAGTGAGTCTCTCAGGGGTGCGCAGTTCTTC. Encoded protein: CASSESLRGAQFF.

CDR3 protein: CASSQDSRLSAGNTIYF. CDR3 coding DNA: TGTGCCAGCAGCCAAGATTCGAGGTTATCGGCTGGAAACACCATATATTTT. The chain joins TRBV14 to TRBJ1-3; no clear D. Germline V CDR1 and CDR2: SGHDN, FVKESK. The CDR3 length is 17 residues. Trimming took off 0 bases at V and 2 bases at J, with 14 bases between the two ends.

In this sample, this clone turned up a few times. The V gene is TRBV10-2, the J gene TRBJ1-1, with D unresolved. Trimming took off 6 bases at V and 3 bases at J, with 23 bases between the two ends. This CDR3 contains 17 residues. Germline loops: CDR1 WSHSY, CDR2 SAAADI. The DNA of the CDR3 is TGCGCCAGCAGGGGCGGACCATCCAGGCCTCTTCACACTGAAGCTTTCTTT. It is translated as CASRGGPSRPLHTEAFF.

The gene calls are TRBV14 and TRBJ2-3, with 11 nucleotides matching TRBD2. CDR3 length equals 23 residues. V dropped 4 bases and J dropped 1; count of bases not matched to a gene: 25. Germline assignment: CDR1 SGHDN and CDR2 FVKESK. This CDR3 is CASSPRLAGKPNSPRRCTDTQYF. CDR3 sequence (DNA): TGTGCCAGCAGCCCGCGACTAGCGGGAAAGCCGAACTCCCCAAGGCGCTGCACAGATACGCAGTATTTT.

The V call is TRBV19, the J call TRBJ1-3; D remains ambiguous. Germline V gives CDR1 LNHDA, CDR2 SQIVND (reference sequence). This CDR3 has 12 amino acids. Trimming cost V 1 base and J 4 bases, with 2 bases left between them. CDR3 region: CASSIGGNTIYF. The CDR3 DNA sequence: TGTGCCAGTAGTATAGGGGGAAACACCATATATTTT.

The J gene is TRBJ2-1, the V gene TRBV14; possibly TRBD2 for D (6 bases). The CDR3 length is 15 residues. V was pared by 5 bases and J by 8 bases, with 19 bases between. Germline CDR1 and CDR2: SGHDN and FVKESK. CDR3 nucleotides: TGTGCCAGCAGCTTACTCGGGACTCCTTTGGATGAGCAGTTCTTC. Encoded protein: CASSLLGTPLDEQFF.

The CDR3 reads CASNVWGSTEAFF. The CDR3 DNA follows: TGTGCCAGCAATGTGTGGGGAAGCACTGAAGCTTTCTTT. The chain combines TRBV12-3 or TRBV12-4 with TRBJ1-1; D gene unclear. CDR3 length: 13 residues. V was cut by 7 bases and J by 4 bases, with 13 bases left in between.

The gene calls are TRBV10-2 and TRBJ2-3; 9 bases are a match to TRBD2. This CDR3 is built from 14 residues. Germline trimming cut 7 bases from V and 2 bases from J; bases unmatched to any gene: 4. Germline CDR1 and CDR2: WSHSY and SAAADI. CDR3 nucleotide sequence: TGCGCCAGCAACAGCGGGAGGTACACAGATACGCAGTATTTT. Protein: CASNSGRYTDTQYF.

The V and J genes are TRBV7-9 and TRBJ1-2; D unclear. The germline CDR1 and CDR2 sequences are SEHNR and FQNEAQ (reference sequence). This CDR3 contains 14 residues. V was shortened by 3 bases and J by 2 bases, with 10 bases between the two germline ends. CDR3 sequence reads: CASSFGPSNYGYTF. The CDR3 coding sequence is TGTGCCAGCAGCTTCGGGCCCTCCAACTATGGCTACACCTTC.

V is TRBV7-9 and J is TRBJ2-7; 9 bases line up with TRBD1. The length of the CDR3 is 15 residues. In germline, CDR1 is SEHNR, CDR2 FQNEAQ (reference sequence). V was pared by 3 bases and J by 5 bases, with 8 bases of the junction left unmatched. CDR3 in DNA: TGTGCCAGCAGCTTTGGGACAGGGAACGGCGACGAGCAGTACTTC. Its translation is CASSFGTGNGDEQYF. The full variable domain, in which reference TRBV7-9 and TRBJ2-7 provide the parts outside the CDR3, is DTGVSQNPRHKITKRGQNVTFRCDPISEHNRLYWYRQTLGQGPEFLTYFQNEAQLEKSRLLSDRFSAERPKGSFSTLEIQRTEQGDSAMYLCASSFGTGNGDEQYFGPGTRLTVT.